This TCR beta chain was recovered during a study of shared clonotypes between healthy human individuals. Turning to the study itself: The composition of the donors was two women and a few men aged 18 to 49.

Donors were healthy HIV-negative adults without recently reported acute infections or vaccinations. At the deep level, the assay was run. For sorted subsets, roughly 200 ng DNA per replicate equaled 30,000 or so T cell genomes. TCRdb's copy holds only in-frame clones and misses some; the assay was immunoSEQ multiplex PCR. This table holds some 1.4 million clones, approximately 97% found once. Losses at the gene ends were 6 bases for V and 3 bases for J; bases not matched to a gene: 8. Per the germline V gene, CDR1 is MNHEY and CDR2 is SMNVEV (reference sequence). The CDR3 loop spans 15 amino acids. Sequenced material: naive CD4+ T cells sorted from blood. Described subset: CD45RA+ positively selected. This clonotype originated in a man younger than 40 in good health. The J gene is TRBJ2-3, the V gene TRBV27; 8 positions match TRBD1. Written as DNA, the CDR3 is TGTGCCAGCAGACACGGGACAGGCCATACAGATACGCAGTATTTT. Amino acid sequence: CASRHGTGHTDTQYF.